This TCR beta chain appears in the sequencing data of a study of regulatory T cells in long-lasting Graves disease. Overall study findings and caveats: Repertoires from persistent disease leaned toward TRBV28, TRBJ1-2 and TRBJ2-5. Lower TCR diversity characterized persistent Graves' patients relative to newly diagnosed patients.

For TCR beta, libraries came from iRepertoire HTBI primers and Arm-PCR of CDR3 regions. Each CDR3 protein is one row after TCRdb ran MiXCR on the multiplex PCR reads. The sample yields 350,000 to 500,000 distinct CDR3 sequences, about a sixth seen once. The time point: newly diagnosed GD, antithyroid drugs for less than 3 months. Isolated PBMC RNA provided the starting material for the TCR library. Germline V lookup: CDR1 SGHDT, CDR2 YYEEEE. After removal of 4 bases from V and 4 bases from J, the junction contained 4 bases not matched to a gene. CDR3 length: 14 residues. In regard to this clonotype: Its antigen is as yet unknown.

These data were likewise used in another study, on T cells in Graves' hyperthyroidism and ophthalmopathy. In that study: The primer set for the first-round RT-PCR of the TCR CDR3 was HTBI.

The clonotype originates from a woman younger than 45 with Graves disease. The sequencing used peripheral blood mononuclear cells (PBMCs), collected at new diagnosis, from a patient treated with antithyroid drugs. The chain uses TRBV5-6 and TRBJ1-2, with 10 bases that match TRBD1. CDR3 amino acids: CASSRRDRGYGYTF. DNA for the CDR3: TGTGCCAGCAGCCGCCGGGACAGGGGCTATGGCTACACCTTC.